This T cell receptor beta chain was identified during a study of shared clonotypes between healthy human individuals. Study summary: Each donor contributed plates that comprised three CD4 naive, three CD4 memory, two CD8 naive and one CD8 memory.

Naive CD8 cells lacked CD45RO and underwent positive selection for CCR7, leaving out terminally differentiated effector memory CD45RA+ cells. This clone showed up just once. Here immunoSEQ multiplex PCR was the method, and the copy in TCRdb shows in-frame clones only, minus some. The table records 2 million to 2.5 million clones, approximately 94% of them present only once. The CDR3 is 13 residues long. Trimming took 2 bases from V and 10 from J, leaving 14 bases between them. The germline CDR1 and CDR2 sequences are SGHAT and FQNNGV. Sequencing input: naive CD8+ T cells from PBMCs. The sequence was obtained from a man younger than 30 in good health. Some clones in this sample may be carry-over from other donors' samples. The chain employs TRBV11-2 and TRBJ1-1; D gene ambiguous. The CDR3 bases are TGTGCCAGCAGCTTATGGGGTCAAGAGGGAGCTTTCTTT. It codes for CASSLWGQEGAFF.